What follows is one TCR beta chain and its context. Its target antigen remains unknown. No base-level quality is on record; no much larger clone is a single base apart. Enrolling through a virtual design, the prospective study's participants ranged in age from roughly 18 to 89 years and lived across about two dozen United States geographic areas. To assign participants to cohorts, the prospective study relied on clinical history that participants themselves reported in a screening survey and a study questionnaire. In the prospective study, mobile phlebotomists collected whole blood, serum and a nasopharyngeal or oropharyngeal swab from each participant. Prospective study participants could optionally give additional blood draws and questionnaires over a roughly two-month period. Before DNA extraction, blood samples from the prospective study were shipped at room temperature or frozen. TCRbeta CDR3 regions were amplified from genomic DNA by means of the immunoSEQ Assay, a bias-controlled multiplex PCR. Concerning the study's data processing: Within the assay, amplification of reference gene primers was used to estimate how many nucleated cells each sample contained. To quantify the absolute abundance of each unique TCRbeta CDR3 rearrangement, sequence reads were collapsed and filtered. For each sample, productive Simpson clonality was calculated as the square root of Simpson's diversity index across productive rearrangements. This immuneACCESS table, as held by TCRdb, lists in-frame sequences with V and J called but not all clones. Of the missing ones, under half trace to an unresolved V gene in checked studies; the others have no known cause. That table is the source of V, J and clone size, and D and trimming were worked out from the DNA. The sample includes about 200,000 clones, with nearly 90% observed a single time. Approximately 4.3% of the sample is held by the ten biggest clonotypes.

The entry originates in a study of blood T cell repertoires in COVID-19 (dated by TCRdb to the early 2020s). Some background on the complete study: Collaborator samples came from the United States, Italy and Spain and covered acute and convalescent phases of COVID-19. The material from the prospective study consisted of cDNA or gDNA derived from T cells, B-cell-depleted T cells, or PBMCs. Subjects who had been exposed to COVID-19, were actively infected with it, or had recovered from it provided the deeply sampled blood TCRbeta repertoires that made up the dataset. The repertoires were made available in a free public database intended to serve as a resource for research on the immune response to SARS-CoV-2. Samples were obtained from the ongoing ImmuneRACE study (first 160 participants) and from 950 to 1,500 subjects provided by 6 global collaborators. Nearly every sample came with metadata listing a de-identified subject ID, COVID-19 status, age in years and sex. Where HLA class I and class II types were available, the types were taken from metadata supplied by the sample provider, not from assay-based typing. The full study reports these points: Clinical and demographic metadata were provided uncurated, with the amount varying by source and participant.

After removal of 2 bases from V and 7 bases from J, the junction retains 15 bases not matched to a gene. The CDR3 starts with the cysteine, ends with the phenylalanine, and has 17 residues. Here the CDR3 DNA is all that survives: 51 bases in frame from base 1. CDR1 SGHNT and CDR2 YYREEE are derived from the germline V gene (reference sequence). The receptor chain draws on TRBV5-4 and TRBJ1-2; the junction holds 9 bases that match TRBD1. Source material: PBMCs or T cells enriched from blood (not recorded which). The receptor's source is a young woman with acute COVID-19. The CDR3 region: CASSFPIITQGALGYTF. The DNA reads as follows: TGTGCCAGCAGCTTCCCGATCATAACACAGGGGGCGCTTGGCTACACCTTC.